The 30 T cell receptor beta chains below all came from one sample that was sequenced in a study of blood T cell repertoires in COVID-19. This table comes from immunoSEQ multiplex PCR, and its TCRdb copy is limited to in-frame clones, with some not included. This sample has nearly 90,000 clones; roughly 88% occur once, and the top ten carry about 0.51%. Sequenced input: peripheral blood. These TCRs come from a man between 60 and 75 years old with acute or convalescent COVID-19.

The V gene is TRBV19, the J gene TRBJ2-7, with 7 positions matching TRBD2. J lost 4 bases, V lost 6 bases, and 12 bases had no gene match. Germline loops: CDR1 LNHDA, CDR2 SQIVND (reference sequence). This CDR3 has 15 amino acids. The CDR3 here is CASSRLWQREYEQYF. CDR3 in DNA: TGTGCCAGTAGCAGGCTTTGGCAGCGGGAATACGAGCAGTACTTC. Looking up the rest from reference TRBV19 and TRBJ2-7 gives the full variable domain: DGGITQSPKYLFRKEGQNVTLSCEQNLNHDAMYWYRQDPGQGLRLIYYSQIVNDFQKGDIAEGYSVSREKKESFPLTVTSAQKNPTAFYLCASSRLWQREYEQYFGPGTRLTVT.

The CDR3 DNA reads TGTGCCAGCAGCGCGATACTAGCGGGAGTAACAGATACGCAGTATTTT. This codes for CASSAILAGVTDTQYF. The chain recombines TRBV9 with TRBJ2-3, with 11 bases matching TRBD2. Germline assignment: CDR1 SGDLS and CDR2 YYNGEE. V shed 3 bases and J 3 bases; nucleotides not matched to a gene: 6. The CDR3 runs to 16 residues.

V and J are TRBV27 and TRBJ1-2, with 7 bases lining up with TRBD1. The CDR3 loop spans 16 amino acids. CDR1 MNHEY and CDR2 SMNVEV come from the germline V gene (reference sequence). Trimming cost V 6 bases and J 4 bases; bases outside gene matches: 14. The CDR3 DNA reads TGTGCCAGCAGCCCATGGGGACAGATCCAGTCCTATGGCTACACCTTC. It specifies CASSPWGQIQSYGYTF.

The chain links TRBV5-1 to TRBJ2-7; TRBD2 matches 11 bases. Germline values: CDR1 SGHRS, CDR2 YFSETQ. Trimming removed 3 bases from V and 3 bases from J; junction bases left unmatched: 8. The CDR3 extends over 16 amino acids. CDR3 in DNA: TGCGCCAGCAGCTGGACCCTAGCGGGAGGTGGCTACGAGCAGTACTTC. Protein sequence: CASSWTLAGGGYEQYF.

The chain joins TRBV4-1 to TRBJ1-4; D is possibly TRBD1 (6 bases). Per the germline V gene, CDR1 is MGHRA and CDR2 is YSYEKL. V dropped 1 base and J dropped 5 bases, with 8 bases sitting between them. The CDR3 totals 14 residues. CDR3 nucleotides: TGCGCCAGCAGCCAAGGGACAGTCAATGAAAAACTGTTTTTT. Its translation: CASSQGTVNEKLFF.

V usage is TRBV6-5 and J usage is TRBJ1-1, with TRBD1 matching over 11 bases. This CDR3 is built from 15 residues. Germline V gene lookup returns CDR1 MNHEY and CDR2 SVGAGI. The V segment lost 7 bases and the J segment 7 bases; nucleotides outside the gene matches: 11. CDR3 protein: CASNRDRGRFDEAFF. DNA for the CDR3: TGTGCCAGCAACCGGGACAGGGGGAGGTTCGATGAAGCTTTCTTT.

The V and J genes are TRBV5-1 and TRBJ1-1, with D hard to call. Germline V gene lookup returns CDR1 SGHRS and CDR2 YFSETQ. The V end lost 0 bases, the J end lost 2 bases, and 11 bases lay between the germline ends. CDR3 length: 15 residues. The CDR3 here is CASSLGGGPNTEAFF. For the CDR3, the DNA is TGCGCCAGCAGCTTGGGGGGAGGACCCAACACTGAAGCTTTCTTT.

CDR3 sequence: CSVAGGGTEAFF. In DNA form, the CDR3 reads TGCAGCGTGGCAGGGGGCGGCACTGAAGCTTTCTTT. V usage is TRBV29-1 and J usage is TRBJ1-1, with 8 positions matching TRBD1. Germline-derived CDR1 and CDR2 are SQVTM and ANQGSEA. The CDR3 consists of 12 residues. The junction had 4 bases not matched to a gene; V was cut back by 6 bases and J by 4 bases.

This clone was observed a handful of times. This rearrangement joins TRBV5-1 to TRBJ1-2, with 10 bases fitting TRBD1. The V segment lost 0 bases and the J segment 3 bases; nucleotides outside the gene matches: 8. There are 17 residues in the CDR3. CDR1 is SGHRS, CDR2 YFSETQ, per germline. The CDR3 region has the DNA TGCGCCAGCAGCTTGGTTTTCCGGACAGGGGGGGACTATGGCTACACCTTC. It yields the protein CASSLVFRTGGDYGYTF.

The rearrangement links TRBV2 to TRBJ2-7; D might be TRBD2 (6 bases). Germline CDR1 SNHLY, CDR2 FYNNEI. V lost 1 base, J lost 3 bases, and 16 bases lay in between. This CDR3 is built from 16 residues. The CDR3 loop reads CASSEGQVLSGYEQYF. The CDR3 nucleotides read TGTGCCAGCAGTGAAGGCCAGGTACTTAGCGGCTACGAGCAGTACTTC.

The chain joins TRBV6-1 to TRBJ2-3; 8 bases line up with TRBD2. Trimming cost V 3 bases and J 3 bases; bases outside gene matches: 5. CDR3 length equals 15 residues. Germline assignment: CDR1 MNHNS and CDR2 SASEGT. The chain's CDR3 is CASSDRGTSTDTQYF. CDR3 coding DNA: TGTGCCAGCAGTGACCGCGGGACTAGTACAGATACGCAGTATTTT.

This sequence joins TRBV5-1 and TRBJ1-2, with 7 bases that match TRBD1. The CDR3 is 16 residues long. Losses at the gene ends were 3 bases for V and 5 bases for J; bases not matched to a gene: 13. CDR1 and CDR2 from the germline V gene are SGHRS and YFSETQ. CDR3 nucleotide sequence: TGCGCCAGCAGCTGGGGACCAGGACAGGAGGGGTATGGCTACACCTTC. It is translated as CASSWGPGQEGYGYTF.

This clone appeared a single time. Other DNA sequences from this sample encode an identical CDR3 as well. The chain has TRBV5-1 and TRBJ1-3; no firm D call. V gave up 0 bases and J gave up 0 bases, with 7 bases separating them. Germline CDR1 reads SGHRS; CDR2 reads YFSETQ. The CDR3 length is 15 residues. CDR3 bases: TGCGCCAGCAGCTTGGGGCCTAGCTCTGGAAACACCATATATTTT. Encoded protein: CASSLGPSSGNTIYF.

The J gene is TRBJ2-2, the V gene TRBV10-3; D might be TRBD2 (6 bases). V lost 7 bases, J lost 5 bases, and 17 bases lay in between. Germline-derived CDR1 and CDR2 are ENHRY and SYGVKD. CDR3 size: 15 residues. This CDR3 is CAITAGPGRTGELFF. The CDR3 bases are TGTGCCATCACCGCCGGGCCGGGGAGGACCGGGGAGCTGTTTTTT.

This clone was detected only a few times. This rearrangement joins TRBV10-3 to TRBJ1-2, with TRBD1 matching 7 bases. The CDR3 is 15 residues long. The germline CDR1 and CDR2 sequences are ENHRY and SYGVKD. V shed 8 bases and J 2 bases; nucleotides not matched to a gene: 11. CDR3 loop: CAISDRAKNNYGYTF. CDR3 DNA sequence: TGTGCCATCTCCGACAGGGCAAAAAACAACTATGGCTACACCTTC.

This rearrangement joins TRBV11-2 to TRBJ2-2; 13 nucleotides match TRBD2. The CDR3 is 17 residues long. Germline CDR1 is SGHAT and CDR2 is FQNNGV. Unmatched junction bases numbered 9, after V lost 5 bases and J lost 6 bases. The CDR3 is CASSPTSGGAAPGELFF. CDR3 sequence (DNA): TGTGCCAGCAGCCCAACTAGCGGGGGGGCCGCACCCGGGGAGCTGTTTTTT.

The chain couples TRBV13 to TRBJ1-5; D perhaps matches TRBD1 (5 bases). Germline assignment: CDR1 PRHDT and CDR2 FYEKMQ (reference sequence). The CDR3 has 15 amino acids. Trimming cost V 0 bases and J 5 bases, with 11 bases left between them. This CDR3 is CASSLGRIGDQPQHF. The CDR3, as DNA: TGTGCCAGCAGCTTAGGCAGGATAGGGGATCAGCCCCAGCATTTT.

The gene calls are TRBV14 and TRBJ1-1, with D unclear. Deletions cut 2 bases from V and 4 bases from J, with 17 bases between. Per the germline V gene, CDR1 is SGHDN and CDR2 is FVKESK. The CDR3 is made up of 16 amino acids. CDR3 nucleotide sequence: TGTGCCAGCAGCCAACGGTTACAGCAGCTGGGCACTGAAGCTTTCTTT. It is translated as CASSQRLQQLGTEAFF.

This chain uses TRBV9 with TRBJ2-6, with TRBD1 matching 10 bases. The CDR3 loop spans 17 amino acids. V lost 3 bases, J lost 2 bases, and 5 bases stayed unmatched. From germline, CDR1 is SGDLS and CDR2 YYNGEE. The CDR3 protein is CASSGQGARTGANVLTF. The DNA of the CDR3 is TGTGCCAGCAGCGGACAGGGGGCGCGGACTGGGGCCAACGTCCTGACTTTC.

This clone has only a few counts. The chain links TRBV9 to TRBJ1-2; the D is unclear. Germline CDR1 is SGDLS and CDR2 is YYNGEE. V lost 0 bases and J lost 4, with 10 bases in between. This CDR3 spans 14 amino acids. In DNA form, the CDR3 reads TGTGCCAGCAGCGTAGAAGAGGGTAGCTATGGCTACACCTTC. It is translated as CASSVEEGSYGYTF.

This clone was found a few times. J is TRBJ2-7 and V is TRBV10-3; maybe TRBD1 (6 bases). The V end lost 4 bases, the J end lost 5 bases, and 12 bases lay between the germline ends. Germline CDR1 reads ENHRY; CDR2 reads SYGVKD. The CDR3 is made up of 13 amino acids. The CDR3 loop is CAISVAGDNEQYF. In DNA, the CDR3 is TGTGCCATCAGTGTCGCAGGGGATAACGAGCAGTACTTC.

The chain has TRBV21-1 and TRBJ1-6; the table's TRBD1 call for D was not verified on the DNA. TRBV21-1 is listed as a pseudogene. The CDR3 contains 18 residues. The CDR3 here is CASSKVVRGTGEESPLHF. DNA of the CDR3: TGTGCCAGCAGCAAAGTAGTCAGGGGAACAGGGGAAGAGTCACCCCTCCACTTT.

V gene TRBV3-1 (or the pseudogene TRBV3-2) combines with J gene TRBJ1-2; D is possibly TRBD1 (6 bases). Trimming removed 1 base at V and 8 bases at J, with 14 bases between. This CDR3 spans 14 amino acids. The V gene's germline CDR1 is LGHDT and CDR2 YNNKEL (reference sequence). The CDR3 region has the DNA TGTGCCAGCAGCCAAGGTCAGGGGCTACGGGGCTACACCTTC. The encoded protein is CASSQGQGLRGYTF.

This clone has a single count. The chain has TRBV7-2 and TRBJ2-1; 9 bases are shared with TRBD2. J gave up 10 bases and V 5 bases, and 12 bases lay outside the gene matches. CDR3 size: 15 residues. Per the germline V gene, CDR1 is SGHTA and CDR2 is FQGNSA. CDR3 sequence reads: CASSPQTSGWHEQFF. The CDR3 region has the DNA TGTGCCAGCAGCCCCCAGACTAGCGGCTGGCACGAGCAGTTCTTC. The full variable domain, with the rest looked up from reference TRBV7-2 and TRBJ2-1, is GAGVSQSPSNKVTEKGKDVELRCDPISGHTALYWYRQSLGQGLEFLIYFQGNSAPDKSGLPSDRFSAERTGGSVSTLTIQRTQQEDSAVYLCASSPQTSGWHEQFFGPGTRLTVL.

The chain recombines TRBV27 with TRBJ1-1; no clear D gene. The germline gives CDR1 MNHEY, CDR2 SMNVEV (reference sequence). V lost 5 bases to trimming and J lost 1 base, with 8 bases between them. CDR3 length: 13 amino acids. In DNA form, the CDR3 reads TGTGCCAGCAGTGCACACAAGAACACTGAAGCTTTCTTT. This codes for CASSAHKNTEAFF.

The rearrangement links TRBV20-1 to TRBJ2-5, with D uncertain. The CDR3 is 11 amino acids. Looked up from germline, CDR1 is DFQATT and CDR2 is SNEGSKA (reference sequence). V lost 2 bases and J lost 5, with 6 bases in between. For the CDR3, the DNA is TGCAGTGCTAGAATCGGGGAGACCCAGTACTTC. Its protein product is CSARIGETQYF.

This chain joins TRBV10-3 and TRBJ2-5, with a weak D call TRBD2 (5 bases). The V gene's germline CDR1 is ENHRY and CDR2 SYGVKD. The ends were cut back, 4 bases at V and 1 base at J, with 16 bases in the middle. This CDR3 comprises 16 residues. CDR3 protein: CAISGAGSGAQETQYF. In DNA form, the CDR3 reads TGTGCCATCAGTGGGGCAGGCAGCGGAGCCCAAGAGACCCAGTACTTC.

A remark on this clone: The junction does not match germline at one end; this may be a read error. At the DNA level, this CDR3 is encoded by other sequences in the same sample as well. The gene calls are TRBV11-2 and TRBJ1-2, with 11 positions matching TRBD1. This CDR3 is built from 15 residues. The germline CDR1 and CDR2 sequences are SGHAT and FQNNGV. CDR3 nucleotides: TGCGCCAGCAGCTTCGGACAGGGGGCAAGGTATGGCTACACCTTC. Translation gives CASSFGQGARYGYTF.

The chain is built from TRBV14 and TRBJ2-3; D is unclear. This CDR3 has 16 residues. Trimming pared 10 bases from V and 1 base from J, leaving 21 bases between. Per the germline V gene, CDR1 is SGHDN and CDR2 is FVKESK. CDR3 sequence: CATPTPPSGGTDTQYF. Here the CDR3 DNA reads TGTGCCACCCCAACCCCGCCTTCCGGAGGCACAGATACGCAGTATTTT.

This chain connects TRBV12-3 or TRBV12-4 to TRBJ1-6; no firm D call. V dropped 5 bases and J dropped 5 bases, with 7 bases sitting between them. The CDR3 runs 13 residues. The CDR3 DNA sequence: TGTGCCAGCAGTCCCGTTAATAATTCACCCCTCCACTTT. It translates to CASSPVNNSPLHF.